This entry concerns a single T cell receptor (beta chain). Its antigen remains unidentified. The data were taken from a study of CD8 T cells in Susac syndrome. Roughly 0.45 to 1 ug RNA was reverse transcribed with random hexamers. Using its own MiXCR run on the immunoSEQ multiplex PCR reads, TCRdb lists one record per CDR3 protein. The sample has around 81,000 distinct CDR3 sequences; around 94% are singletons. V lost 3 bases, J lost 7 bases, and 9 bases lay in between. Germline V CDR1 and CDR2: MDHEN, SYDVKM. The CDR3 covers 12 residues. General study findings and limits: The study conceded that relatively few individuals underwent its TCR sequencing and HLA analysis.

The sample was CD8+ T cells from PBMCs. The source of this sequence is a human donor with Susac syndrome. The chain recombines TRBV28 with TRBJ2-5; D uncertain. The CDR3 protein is CASSFPERTQYF. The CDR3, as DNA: TGTGCCAGCAGTTTTCCCGAGCGGACCCAGTACTTC.